The entry below gives a single T cell receptor (beta chain) sequence along with its context. Antigen specificity is unknown. This sample was taken from a study of CD8 T cells in Susac syndrome. Broader study findings: An acknowledgment was made by the study that its TCR sequencing and HLA analysis involved relatively few individuals.

This CDR3 contains 15 residues. CDR1 is LGHDT, CDR2 YNNKEL, per germline (reference sequence). Between the trimmed V and J ends, which lost 3 bases and 0 bases, there was a span of 9 bases. The authors reverse transcribed about 0.45 to 1 ug RNA with random hexamers. Amplification of TCR beta CDR3 was carried out by immunoSEQ multiplex PCR, which covered 54 Vbeta and 13 Jbeta segments. TCRdb re-called the immunoSEQ multiplex PCR reads with MiXCR, one entry per CDR3 protein. The table lists about 84,000 distinct CDR3 sequences, 85% to 95% of them singletons. Sequencing targeted TCR beta in blood CD8+ and CD4+ T cells. Controls were healthy donors chosen to match patients in age and sex.

The source of this sequence is a human donor in good health. Sequencing used CD8+ T cells from PBMCs. V is TRBV3-1 and J is TRBJ1-5; D gene ambiguous. The CDR3 DNA reads TGTGCCAGCAGCCAGGGGTGGGGTAGCAATCAGCCCCAGCATTTT. Its protein product is CASSQGWGSNQPQHF. Full variable domain (outside the CDR3, taken from reference TRBV3-1 and TRBJ1-5): DTAVSQTPKYLVTQMGNDKSIKCEQNLGHDTMYWYKQDSKKFLKIMFSYNNKELIINETVPNRFSPKSPDKAHLNLHINSLELGDSAVYFCASSQGWGSNQPQHFGDGTRLSIL.